The TCR beta chain described here comes from a study of CD8+CD57+ T cells in acquired aplastic anemia. About the research overall: Sorting CD4+ and CD8+ cells gave DNA averaging approximately 3 ug.

Remarks on this clonotype: Compared with germline, one end of the junction differs, possibly owing to a read error.

TCR beta VDJ combinations and CDR3 sequences were profiled from genomic DNA. TCRdb redid the calling of the reads with MiXCR, one entry per CDR3 protein. Of some 130,000 distinct CDR3 sequences in the sample, more than 35% are singletons; the top ten hold almost 8.5%. The CDR3 has 14 residues. CDR1 MNHEY and CDR2 SVGAGI come from the germline V gene. The sequenced sample was sorted CD4+, CD8+, or CD8+CD57+ T cells (not recorded which) from PBMCs. J is TRBJ2-3 and V is TRBV6-5, with D uncertain. The receptor was isolated from a human donor in good health, serving as a control. CDR3 loop: CASSYSGSTDAQYF. The CDR3 DNA sequence: TGTGCCAGCAGTTACTCCGGGTCCACAGATGCGCAGTATTTT.